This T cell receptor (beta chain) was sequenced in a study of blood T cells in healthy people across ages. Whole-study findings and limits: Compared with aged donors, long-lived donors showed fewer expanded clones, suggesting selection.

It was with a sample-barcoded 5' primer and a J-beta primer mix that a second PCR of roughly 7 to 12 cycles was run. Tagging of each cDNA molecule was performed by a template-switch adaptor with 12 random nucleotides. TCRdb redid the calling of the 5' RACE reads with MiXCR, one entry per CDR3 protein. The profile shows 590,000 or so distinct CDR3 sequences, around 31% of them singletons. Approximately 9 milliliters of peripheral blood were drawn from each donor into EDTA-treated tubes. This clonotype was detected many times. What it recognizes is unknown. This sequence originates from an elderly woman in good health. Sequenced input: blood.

CDR3 amino acids: CASREFQPLGEYEQYF. CDR3 coding DNA: TGTGCCAGCAGAGAATTCCAGCCTCTCGGGGAATACGAGCAGTACTTC. The V gene is TRBV6-1, the J gene TRBJ2-7, with D tentatively TRBD2 (5 bases). The length of the CDR3 is 16 residues. Germline V CDR1 and CDR2: MNHNS, SASEGT. The V gene lost 6 bases and the J gene lost 4 bases, with 22 bases spanning the gap.